Below, 27 T cell receptor beta chains from the same sample are listed, as sequenced in a study of blood T cell repertoires in COVID-19. Produced via immunoSEQ multiplex PCR; TCRdb's table is partial and in-frame only. The sample includes about 72,000 clones, over 75% of them seen just once. Material for sequencing was peripheral blood. These receptors all stem from a man between 65 and 85 years old with active or convalescent COVID-19.

CDR3 sequence reads: CASSLGSPWGDSPLHF. CDR3 DNA: TGCGCCAGCAGCTTAGGATCCCCCTGGGGCGATTCACCCCTCCACTTT. V usage is TRBV5-1 and J usage is TRBJ1-6; perhaps TRBD1 as D (5 bases). The CDR3 is made up of 16 amino acids. V was cut by 2 bases and J by 8 bases, with 17 bases left in between. The V gene's germline CDR1 is SGHRS and CDR2 YFSETQ.

This chain links TRBV9 with TRBJ2-3; the D is unclear. The CDR3 runs to 13 residues. The V and J ends lost 0 bases and 3 bases respectively, with 5 bases between them. Germline V gene sequence: CDR1 SGDLS, CDR2 YYNGEE. CDR3 nucleotides: TGTGCCAGCAGCGTAGTACAGACAGATACGCAGTATTTT. Encoded protein: CASSVVQTDTQYF. The full variable domain, its missing parts supplied by reference TRBV9 and TRBJ2-3, is DSGVTQTPKHLITATGQRVTLRCSPRSGDLSVYWYQQSLDQGLQFLIQYYNGEERAKGNILERFSAQQFPDLHSELNLSSLELGDSALYFCASSVVQTDTQYFGPGTRLTVL.

This chain connects TRBV7-2 to TRBJ2-1, with a weak D call TRBD2 (5 bases). The V end lost 3 bases, the J end lost 4 bases, and 10 bases lay between the germline ends. The CDR3 loop spans 14 amino acids. In germline, CDR1 is SGHTA, CDR2 FQGNSA. The CDR3 is CASSFAGNYNEQFF. CDR3 coding DNA: TGTGCCAGCAGCTTTGCCGGGAATTACAATGAGCAGTTCTTC.

This clone was seen a single time. CDR3 sequence: CATREDYTGELFF. CDR3 DNA sequence: TGTGCCACCAGAGAGGATTACACCGGGGAGCTGTTTTTT. J is TRBJ2-2 and V is TRBV15; D gene unclear. In germline, CDR1 is LNHNV, CDR2 YYDKDF (reference sequence). Trimming removed 6 bases from V and 3 bases from J, with 8 bases in between. The length of the CDR3 is 13 residues.

This sequence joins TRBV6-5 and TRBJ2-5; possibly TRBD2 for D (5 bases). The germline V and J ends were trimmed by 0 bases and 2 bases, with 13 bases remaining between them. The CDR3 runs 16 residues. Germline V CDR1 and CDR2: MNHEY, SVGAGI. Written as DNA, the CDR3 is TGTGCCAGCAGTTACTCGGTCGGGGATCTACAAGAGACCCAGTACTTC. Amino acids: CASSYSVGDLQETQYF.

This CDR3 reads CASSPPGRVAGANVLTF. As DNA, the CDR3 is TGTGCCAGCTCACCACCGGGGAGAGTTGCTGGGGCCAACGTCCTGACTTTC. The chain carries TRBV18 and TRBJ2-6; D is possibly TRBD2 (5 bases). The CDR3 is 17 amino acids. Germline CDR1 is KGHSH and CDR2 is LQKENI. Trimming cost V 0 bases and J 2 bases, with 11 bases left between them.

The gene calls are TRBV19 and TRBJ2-5; 7 bases agree with TRBD2. The CDR3 consists of 16 residues. With 5 bases clipped from V and 4 bases from J, the junction kept 13 bases outside the gene matches. Looked up from germline, CDR1 is LNHDA and CDR2 is SQIVND (reference sequence). The DNA of the CDR3 is TGTGCCAGTAGTCCCCTGACGGCGGGAGTGGGAGAGACCCAGTACTTC. Residues: CASSPLTAGVGETQYF.

This sequence joins TRBV6-1 and TRBJ2-7; 7 nucleotides align to TRBD1. The CDR3 contains 16 residues. CDR1 MNHNS and CDR2 SASEGT come from the germline V gene. V dropped 4 bases and J dropped 3; count of bases not matched to a gene: 12. CDR3 coding DNA: TGTGCCAGCAGTGGAAACTTCGGGACAGCTTTCTACGAGCAGTACTTC. It encodes CASSGNFGTAFYEQYF.

The chain links TRBV3-1 (or the pseudogene TRBV3-2) to TRBJ2-5; D unclear. Germline CDR1 reads LGHDT; CDR2 reads YNNKEL (reference sequence). Trimming took off 1 base at V and 6 bases at J, with 9 bases between the two ends. The length of the CDR3 is 13 residues. CDR3 sequence (DNA): TGTGCCAGCAGCCAAGGGGCCCTAAAGACCCAGTACTTC. Amino acid sequence: CASSQGALKTQYF.

The V and J genes are TRBV7-3 and TRBJ2-3; 10 positions match TRBD2. The germline CDR1 and CDR2 sequences are SGHTA and FQGTGA. The CDR3 is made up of 15 amino acids. Trimming removed 5 bases from V and 2 bases from J; junction bases left unmatched: 4. Written as DNA, the CDR3 is TGTGCCAGCAGCCTTGGACTAGCGGCCACAGATACGCAGTATTTT. Translation: CASSLGLAATDTQYF.

This chain links TRBV28 with TRBJ2-5; D might be TRBD2 (5 bases). CDR1 is MDHEN, CDR2 SYDVKM, per germline. Between the trimmed V and J ends, which lost 7 bases and 5 bases, there was a span of 20 bases. This CDR3 contains 15 residues. CDR3 sequence: CASTDSRTLRETQYF. CDR3 DNA sequence: TGTGCCAGCACCGACTCAAGGACTCTCCGGGAGACCCAGTACTTC.

This clone was picked up a small number of times. The CDR3 DNA follows: TGCAGCGTTAGTTACGGGGGGGGGACAGATACGCAGTATTTT. This encodes CSVSYGGGTDTQYF. The rearrangement joins TRBV29-1 to TRBJ2-3; 8 nucleotides align to TRBD2. The CDR3 has 14 amino acids. Germline assignment: CDR1 SQVTM and CDR2 ANQGSEA. The V gene end was trimmed by 5 bases and the J gene end by 3 bases; junction bases not matched to a gene: 7.

The V call is TRBV6-5, the J call TRBJ2-7; 9 nucleotides line up with TRBD2. The germline V gene encodes CDR1 MNHEY and CDR2 SVGAGI. With V trimmed by 0 bases and J by 7 bases, 7 bases remained unmatched. The CDR3 is made up of 15 amino acids. CDR3 loop: CASSYSIAGAGEQYF. As DNA, the CDR3 is TGTGCCAGCAGTTACTCGATAGCGGGAGCGGGAGAGCAGTACTTC.

V usage is TRBV29-1 and J usage is TRBJ2-7, with TRBD2 identical over 9 bases. The CDR3 covers 15 residues. V lost 7 bases, J lost 5 bases, and 15 bases stayed unmatched. Germline V CDR1 and CDR2: SQVTM, ANQGSEA. CDR3 sequence (DNA): TGCAGCGCCGCGAGGCGGGAGGGCCGCTCGAACGAGCAGTACTTC. Translation gives CSAARREGRSNEQYF.

The chain is built from TRBV2 and TRBJ2-2, with TRBD2 matching over 11 bases. The CDR3 has 16 amino acids. The ends lost 6 bases at V and 8 bases at J; junction bases unmatched: 11. Looked up from germline, CDR1 is SNHLY and CDR2 is FYNNEI. CDR3 sequence (DNA): TGTGCCAGCAGCGTACTAGCGGGAGCGAGTGGGGGGGAGCTGTTTTTT. Amino acid sequence: CASSVLAGASGGELFF.

The rearrangement uses TRBV28 and TRBJ1-2, with 10 bases matching TRBD1. The CDR3 consists of 15 residues. Germline V gives CDR1 MDHEN, CDR2 SYDVKM. V was pared by 4 bases and J by 6 bases, with 8 bases of the junction left unmatched. The CDR3 loop reads CASSSLRDRGNGYTF. The CDR3 nucleotides are TGTGCCAGCAGTTCACTCCGGGACAGGGGAAATGGCTACACCTTC.

The J gene is TRBJ2-7, the V gene TRBV2; 9 bases match TRBD1. The junction had 7 bases not matched to a gene; V was cut back by 6 bases and J by 7 bases. The V gene's germline CDR1 is SNHLY and CDR2 FYNNEI. This CDR3 spans 13 amino acids. Written as DNA, the CDR3 is TGTGCCAGCAGAGAACAGGGGGCCGGGGAGCAGTACTTC. Encoded protein: CASREQGAGEQYF.

The chain carries TRBV30 and TRBJ1-3; TRBD1 might be the D (5 bases). The CDR3 runs 12 residues. From germline, CDR1 is GTSNPN and CDR2 SVGIG (reference sequence). V was pared by 2 bases and J by 7 bases, with 9 bases between. DNA of the CDR3: TGTGCCTGGAGTTGGCGGGGGAACACCATATATTTT. The encoded protein is CAWSWRGNTIYF. Filled out from reference TRBV30 and TRBJ1-3, the complete variable domain reads SQTIHQWPATLVQPVGSPLSLECTVEGTSNPNLYWYRQAAGRGLQLLFYSVGIGQISSEVPQNLSASRPQDRQFILSSKKLLLSDSGFYLCAWSWRGNTIYFGEGSWLTVV.

Only one count was recorded for this clone. V is TRBV6-5 and J is TRBJ2-1; 7 bases line up with TRBD2. The length of the CDR3 is 16 residues. CDR1 MNHEY and CDR2 SVGAGI come from the germline V gene. The V gene end was trimmed by 2 bases and the J gene end by 4 bases; junction bases not matched to a gene: 8. The CDR3 is CASSYRSLAVYNEQFF. CDR3 DNA sequence: TGTGCCAGCAGTTACCGATCTCTAGCGGTATACAATGAGCAGTTCTTC.

This chain links TRBV19 with TRBJ1-1; D might be TRBD1 (6 bases). The CDR3 consists of 14 residues. The germline V gene encodes CDR1 LNHDA and CDR2 SQIVND (reference sequence). The DNA for the CDR3 is TGTGCAACTACGCGGGGGCCGGGGTCTCCTGAAGCTTTCTTT. It is translated as CATTRGPGSPEAFF. Based on the CDR3 plus reference TRBV19 and TRBJ1-1, the full variable domain is DGGITQSPKYLFRKEGQNVTLSCEQNLNHDAMYWYRQDPGQGLRLIYYSQIVNDFQKGDIAEGYSVSREKKESFPLTVTSAQKNPTAFYLCATTRGPGSPEAFFGQGTRLTVV.

The rearrangement links TRBV14 to TRBJ2-4, with 14 bases fitting TRBD2. Germline-derived CDR1 and CDR2 are SGHDN and FVKESK. The V and J ends lost 1 base and 6 bases, in that order; junction bases with no gene match: 5. This CDR3 is built from 17 residues. The CDR3 here is CASSQGLAGGLINIQYF. The DNA for the CDR3 is TGTGCCAGCAGCCAAGGACTAGCGGGAGGGCTCATAAACATTCAGTACTTC.

This clone was found once. This sequence joins TRBV2 and TRBJ1-1, with D possibly being TRBD1 (5 bases). There are 11 residues in the CDR3. Germline lookup yields CDR1 SNHLY and CDR2 FYNNEI. V was shortened by 4 bases and J by 10 bases, with 10 bases between the two germline ends. Here the CDR3 DNA reads TGTGCCAGCAGTGTGGCAGGGTTAGCTTTCTTT. The encoded protein is CASSVAGLAFF.

The rearrangement links TRBV10-3 to TRBJ2-7, with 11 bases identical to TRBD2. CDR1 ENHRY and CDR2 SYGVKD come from the germline V gene. This CDR3 is 15 amino acids long. The V and J ends lost 4 bases and 4 bases, in that order; junction bases with no gene match: 6. As DNA, the CDR3 is TGTGCCATCAGTGGGATCCTAGCGGGAGGTTACGAGCAGTACTTC. Its translation: CAISGILAGGYEQYF.

V and J are TRBV5-1 and TRBJ1-1, with 11 positions matching TRBD1. Germline trimming cut 4 bases from V and 4 bases from J; bases unmatched to any gene: 9. The CDR3 contains 16 residues. Germline CDR1 SGHRS, CDR2 YFSETQ. The CDR3 is CASSPGTGGMSTEAFF. CDR3 DNA sequence: TGCGCCAGCAGCCCTGGGACAGGGGGAATGAGCACTGAAGCTTTCTTT.

The genes are TRBV5-5 and TRBJ2-1; TRBD2 aligns across 8 bases. Germline loops: CDR1 SGHKS, CDR2 YYEKEE (reference sequence). The CDR3 is 15 amino acids. The J segment lost 8 bases and the V segment lost 0 bases, leaving 7 bases of the junction unmatched. Written as DNA, the CDR3 is TGTGCCAGCAGCTTGGGGAAGCGGGAGATCCATGAGCAGTTCTTC. It codes for CASSLGKREIHEQFF.

The rearrangement uses TRBV5-1 and TRBJ1-4; 7 positions agree with TRBD1. With 4 bases clipped from V and 0 bases from J, the junction kept 3 bases outside the gene matches. The germline gives CDR1 SGHRS, CDR2 YFSETQ. The CDR3 loop spans 15 amino acids. The CDR3 DNA reads TGCGCCAGCAGCCACACAGGGGCAACTAATGAAAAACTGTTTTTT. Residues: CASSHTGATNEKLFF.

The chain couples TRBV5-1 to TRBJ1-1; no definite D call. Trimming pared 0 bases from V and 11 bases from J, leaving 14 bases between. Per the germline V gene, CDR1 is SGHRS and CDR2 is YFSETQ. This CDR3 region has 13 residues. The CDR3 protein is CASSLDNGSVAFF. Here the CDR3 DNA reads TGCGCCAGCAGCTTGGACAACGGGAGCGTGGCTTTCTTT.